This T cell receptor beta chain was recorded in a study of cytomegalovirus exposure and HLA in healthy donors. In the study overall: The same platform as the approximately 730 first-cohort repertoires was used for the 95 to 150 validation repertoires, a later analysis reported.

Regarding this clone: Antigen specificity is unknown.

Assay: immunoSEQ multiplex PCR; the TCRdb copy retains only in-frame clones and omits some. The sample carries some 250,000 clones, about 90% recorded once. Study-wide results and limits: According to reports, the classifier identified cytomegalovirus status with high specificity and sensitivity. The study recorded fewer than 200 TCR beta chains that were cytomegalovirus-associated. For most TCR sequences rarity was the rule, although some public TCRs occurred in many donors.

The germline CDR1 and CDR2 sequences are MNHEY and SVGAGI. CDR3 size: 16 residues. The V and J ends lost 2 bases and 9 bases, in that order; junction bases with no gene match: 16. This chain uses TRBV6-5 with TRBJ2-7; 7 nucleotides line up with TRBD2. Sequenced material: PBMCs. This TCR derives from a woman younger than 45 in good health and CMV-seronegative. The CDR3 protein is CASSYHQTSPSLGQYF. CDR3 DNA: TGTGCCAGCAGTTACCACCAGACTAGCCCGAGCCTAGGGCAGTACTTC.